This TCR beta chain was recovered during a study of blood T cell repertoires in COVID-19. Looking at the study overall: Researchers got acute and convalescent COVID-19 samples from the United States, Italy and Spain. Sources were T cells, B-cell-depleted T cells, or PBMCs; the material itself was cDNA or gDNA.

Clones were read by immunoSEQ multiplex PCR, and TCRdb kept only the in-frame ones, dropping some. This sample has some 200,000 clones, with about 78% found just once. The clonotype originates from a woman aged 45-65 years with active or convalescent COVID-19. Source material: peripheral blood.

The CDR3 DNA follows: TGCGCCAGCAGCCAGGCACAGCGGGGGGTTTACAATGAGCAGTTCTTC. Protein product: CASSQAQRGVYNEQFF. The V call is TRBV4-1, the J call TRBJ2-1, with 9 bases that match TRBD2. The germline V gene has CDR1 MGHRA and CDR2 YSYEKL. CDR3 length: 16 amino acids. After removal of 3 bases from V and 4 bases from J, the junction contained 7 bases not matched to a gene.